This T cell receptor beta chain was profiled in a study of T-cell memory formation after mild COVID-19. MiXCR, run by TCRdb on the 5' RACE reads, gives a single entry per CDR3 protein. The sample yields 380,000 or so distinct CDR3 sequences, approximately 15% seen once. A few counts support this clonotype. Germline CDR1 and CDR2: SGDLS and YYNGEE. This CDR3 region has 14 residues. V lost 3 bases, J lost 7 bases, and 14 bases lay in between. Specimen: PBMCs or a T cell subset sorted from them (not recorded which). The genes are TRBV9 and TRBJ1-5; unclear D gene. This clonotype originated in a man aged 18 to 35 who had mild COVID-19 (a few samples of this study predate the infection). Cell type and time point are not known. The CDR3 nucleotides are TGTGCCAGCAGCGGAGACGTCTCCGGGCAGCCCCAGCATTTT. Protein sequence: CASSGDVSGQPQHF.